This entry lists 18 T cell receptor beta chains sequenced from one sample in a study of radiation and T cells in renal cell carcinoma (dated by TCRdb to 2019 to 2021). The sample's time point label, decoded: blood 4 weeks post-SBRT, at nephrectomy. The treatment or condition label of this sample denotes: 15 Gy SBRT to primary tumor, nephrectomy 4 weeks later. Libraries came from the immunoSEQ multiplex PCR assay. TCRdb mirrors the immuneACCESS table, restricted to in-frame sequences. Some clones are absent from its copies; in checked studies, under half trace to an unresolved V gene, and the reason for the others is unknown. For this sample there are around 170,000 clones; about 88% appear just once. In total, the top ten clones hold approximately 10% of the sample. The specimen was blood, collected from a patient whose treatment included radiotherapy and nephrectomy. Receptor source: a woman in her forties or fifties with renal cell carcinoma.

The rearrangement links TRBV2 to TRBJ2-3; TRBD2 matches at 8 bases. This CDR3 region has 13 residues. With V trimmed by 10 bases and J by 2 bases, 5 bases remained unmatched. In germline, CDR1 is SNHLY, CDR2 FYNNEI. For the CDR3, the DNA is TGTGCCAACTTAGCGGGGTCCACAGATACGCAGTATTTT. Protein sequence: CANLAGSTDTQYF.

J is TRBJ2-2 and V is TRBV7-8; a weak D match, TRBD1 (5 bases). The germline V gene has CDR1 SGHVS and CDR2 FQNEAQ. CDR3 length equals 13 residues. V was shortened by 6 bases and J by 4 bases, with 9 bases between the two germline ends. The CDR3 region is CASRKGATGELFF. In nucleotides, the CDR3 is TGTGCCAGCAGGAAAGGGGCCACCGGGGAGCTGTTTTTT.

The chain links TRBV4-1 to TRBJ1-6; 10 nucleotides line up with TRBD1. Trimming took 6 bases from V and 7 from J; bases not matched to a gene: 3. The CDR3 has 14 residues. The V gene's germline CDR1 is MGHRA and CDR2 YSYEKL. The CDR3 region is CASSRQGANSPLHF. The CDR3 DNA reads as TGCGCCAGCAGTCGACAGGGGGCAAATTCACCCCTCCACTTT.

This clone has a handful of counts. V and J are TRBV18 and TRBJ2-1; a possible D gene is TRBD2 (5 bases). The length of the CDR3 is 15 residues. V lost 6 bases and J lost 4, with 16 bases in between. CDR1 is KGHSH and CDR2 is LQKENI in the germline V gene. The CDR3, as DNA: TGTGCCAGCTCCTACTCCGTCGGGATTTACAATGAGCAGTTCTTC. This gives the protein CASSYSVGIYNEQFF.

This clone occurred once. This sequence joins TRBV7-9 and TRBJ1-5; D is ambiguous. This CDR3 spans 16 amino acids. Germline CDR1 reads SEHNR; CDR2 reads FQNEAQ (reference sequence). V shed 1 base and J shed 4 bases, with 14 bases lying between them. The CDR3 nucleotides read TGTGCCAGCAGCTTAGGGGGTCCAGAACTAAATCAGCCCCAGCATTTT. Protein sequence: CASSLGGPELNQPQHF. Drawing the rest from reference TRBV7-9 and TRBJ1-5, the complete variable domain is DTGVSQNPRHKITKRGQNVTFRCDPISEHNRLYWYRQTLGQGPEFLTYFQNEAQLEKSRLLSDRFSAERPKGSFSTLEIQRTEQGDSAMYLCASSLGGPELNQPQHFGDGTRLSIL.

This clone was seen just once. CDR3 bases: TGTGCCAGCAGCCATGCCGGGGGCTCTAGCACAGATACGCAGTATTTT. This gives the protein CASSHAGGSSTDTQYF. The chain joins TRBV4-2 to TRBJ2-3, with D possibly called TRBD1 or TRBD2 (6 bases each). Germline values: CDR1 LGHNA, CDR2 YNFKEQ. The V and J ends lost 3 bases and 0 bases respectively, with 13 bases between them. The CDR3 extends over 16 amino acids.

This sequence joins TRBV2 and TRBJ1-4; weak D call: TRBD1 (5 bases). Germline values: CDR1 SNHLY, CDR2 FYNNEI. The V gene lost 6 bases and the J gene lost 5 bases, with 13 bases spanning the gap. The CDR3 consists of 14 residues. CDR3 sequence: CASRFGTSNEKLFF. The CDR3 DNA follows: TGTGCCAGCAGGTTCGGGACCTCAAATGAAAAACTGTTTTTT.

The chain carries TRBV6-5 and TRBJ1-1; the D is unclear. CDR1 MNHEY and CDR2 SVGAGI come from the germline V gene. V was trimmed by 6 bases and J by 0 bases, leaving 14 bases between them. CDR3 size: 15 residues. In nucleotides, the CDR3 is TGTGCCAGCAGACCAACCCGGGCCTTGAACACTGAAGCTTTCTTT. As protein: CASRPTRALNTEAFF.

The rearrangement links TRBV5-1 to TRBJ2-2; D unresolved. V lost 0 bases and J 2 bases, leaving 11 bases between the germline ends. CDR1 and CDR2 from the germline V gene are SGHRS and YFSETQ. The CDR3 runs 16 residues. CDR3 in amino acids: CASSLAVSRNTGELFF. DNA for the CDR3: TGCGCCAGCAGCTTGGCAGTCTCTAGAAACACCGGGGAGCTGTTTTTT.

V gene TRBV25-1 combines with J gene TRBJ2-7; D is possibly TRBD1 (6 bases). The ends were cut back, 3 bases at V and 3 bases at J, with 9 bases in the middle. This CDR3 contains 13 residues. Germline CDR1 is MGHDK and CDR2 is SYGVNS. CDR3: CASSEARGYEQYF. CDR3 nucleotides: TGTGCCAGCAGTGAGGCCAGGGGCTACGAGCAGTACTTC.

The V gene is TRBV2, the J gene TRBJ2-5; the match to TRBD2 covers 7 bases. V gave up 5 bases and J gave up 1 base; unmatched junction bases: 4. Germline CDR1 is SNHLY and CDR2 is FYNNEI. This CDR3 is built from 14 residues. The CDR3 sequence is CASSKGLVQETQYF. In DNA, the CDR3 is TGTGCCAGCAGTAAAGGACTAGTCCAAGAGACCCAGTACTTC.

The chain has TRBV5-6 and TRBJ2-5; D is possibly TRBD1 or TRBD2 (6 bases each). Trimming left V 0 bases short and J 2 bases short, with 11 bases between. The CDR3 totals 15 residues. Per the germline V gene, CDR1 is SGHDT and CDR2 is YYEEEE. The chain's CDR3 is CASSLGGGWQETQYF. CDR3 sequence (DNA): TGTGCCAGCAGCTTGGGAGGGGGGTGGCAAGAGACCCAGTACTTC.

The J gene is TRBJ2-7, the V gene TRBV5-4, with a tentative D call TRBD2 (5 bases). CDR3 length: 14 amino acids. Trimming removed 2 bases at V and 6 bases at J, with 15 bases between. Germline V gene sequence: CDR1 SGHNT, CDR2 YYREEE (reference sequence). This CDR3 is CASSLGGAGVEQYF. In DNA form, the CDR3 reads TGTGCCAGCAGCTTAGGAGGAGCAGGCGTCGAGCAGTACTTC.

The rearrangement uses TRBV11-2 and TRBJ2-5; D is uncertain. V gave up 1 base and J gave up 3 bases, with 21 bases separating them. The germline V gene encodes CDR1 SGHAT and CDR2 FQNNGV. This CDR3 region has 18 residues. CDR3 DNA sequence: TGTGCCAGCAGCTTAGGGTTCAAGGTCGGCCTGAACAAAGAGACCCAGTACTTC. This gives the protein CASSLGFKVGLNKETQYF.

The V and J genes are TRBV7-8 and TRBJ2-1, with 10 bases matching TRBD2. The CDR3 is 16 residues long. In germline, CDR1 is SGHVS, CDR2 FQNEAQ. V lost 7 bases, J lost 2 bases, and 8 bases stayed unmatched. The CDR3 protein is CASTRVAGGTYNEQFF. CDR3 DNA sequence: TGTGCCAGCACTAGAGTAGCGGGGGGTACCTACAATGAGCAGTTCTTC.

The rearrangement joins TRBV5-1 to TRBJ2-3; weak D call: TRBD2 (6 bases). The ends were cut back, 7 bases at V and 6 bases at J, with 15 bases in the middle. Germline V gene lookup returns CDR1 SGHRS and CDR2 YFSETQ. The CDR3 is 13 amino acids. The CDR3 bases are TGCGCCAGCTATCGGACGGGGGAGGATACGCAGTATTTT. This codes for CASYRTGEDTQYF.

The chain uses TRBV2 and TRBJ1-1; TRBD1 is a possible D gene (5 bases). Trimming cost V 11 bases and J 7 bases, with 17 bases left between them. Germline CDR1 and CDR2: SNHLY and FYNNEI. CDR3 length equals 12 residues. This CDR3 is CACRGEVSEAFF. The DNA for the CDR3 is TGTGCCTGTCGGGGGGAGGTCAGTGAAGCTTTCTTT.

The chain couples TRBV19 to TRBJ1-1, with 10 bases identical to TRBD1. Trimming took 5 bases from V and 1 from J; bases not matched to a gene: 4. The germline CDR1 and CDR2 sequences are LNHDA and SQIVND (reference sequence). CDR3 length: 15 residues. As DNA, the CDR3 is TGTGCCAGTAGTCTACGGACAGGGGGGAACACTGAAGCTTTCTTT. Translating it yields CASSLRTGGNTEAFF.